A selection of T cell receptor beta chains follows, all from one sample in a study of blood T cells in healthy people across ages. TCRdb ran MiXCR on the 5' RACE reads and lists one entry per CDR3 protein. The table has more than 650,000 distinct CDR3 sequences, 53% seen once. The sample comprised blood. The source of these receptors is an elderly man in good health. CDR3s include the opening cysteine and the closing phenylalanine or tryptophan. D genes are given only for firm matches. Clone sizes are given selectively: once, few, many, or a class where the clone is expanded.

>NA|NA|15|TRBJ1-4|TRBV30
TGTGCCTGGACCCCGCAGCCCCCAACTAATGAAAAACTATTTTTT
CAWTPQPPTNEKLFF
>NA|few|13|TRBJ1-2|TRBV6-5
TGTGCCAGCAGTTACTCGACACTCTATGGCTACACCTTC
CASSYSTLYGYTF
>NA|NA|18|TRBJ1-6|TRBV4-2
TGTGCCAGCAGCCCGCTCGGACGCCGGAGCTCCTATAATTCACCCCTCCACTTT
CASSPLGRRSSYNSPLHF
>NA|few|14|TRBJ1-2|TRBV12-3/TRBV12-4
TGTGCCAGCAGTTTAGAGGGGGGTGGCTATGGCTACACCTTC
CASSLEGGGYGYTF
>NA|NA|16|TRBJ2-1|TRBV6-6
TGTGCCAGCAGTGTCGAGTCGGTTCGGCGATACAATGAGCAGTTCTTC
CASSVESVRRYNEQFF
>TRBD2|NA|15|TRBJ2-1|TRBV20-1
TGCAGTGCTCTCCTCAGCGGGAGGGCCCTGAATGAGCAGTTCTTC
CSALLSGRALNEQFF
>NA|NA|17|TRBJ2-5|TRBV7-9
TGTGCCAGCAGCTTCCTTGGGACGTGGGGAGTACAAGAGACCCAGTACTTC
CASSFLGTWGVQETQYF
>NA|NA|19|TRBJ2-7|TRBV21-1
TGTGCCAGCAGCAAAGACCGTCCCACCCAGAGCGTATGGGGCTACGAGCAGTACTTC
CASSKDRPTQSVWGYEQYF
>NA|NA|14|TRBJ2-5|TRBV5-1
TGCGCCAGCAGCTGGGGGGATGCCGACAATGAGCAGTACTTC
CASSWGDADNEQYF
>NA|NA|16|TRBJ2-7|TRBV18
TGTGCCAGCTCGCCGCAAGTGAGGGGGGCCTCCTACGAGCAGTACTTC
CASSPQVRGASYEQYF
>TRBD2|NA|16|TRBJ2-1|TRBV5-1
TGCGCCAGCAGAAACGGATTAGCGGGAGCCTACAATGAGCAGTTCTTC
CASRNGLAGAYNEQFF
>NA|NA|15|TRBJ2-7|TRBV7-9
TGTGCCAGCAGCGAGGGAGGACAGAGCTCCTACGAGCAGTACTTC
CASSEGGQSSYEQYF
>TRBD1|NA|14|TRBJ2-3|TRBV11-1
TGTGCCAGCTGCGCCAGGGGGCGGAGCAGATACGCGTATTTT
CASCARGRSRYAYF
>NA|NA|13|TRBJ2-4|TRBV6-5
TGTGCCAGCAAGGAGGGTCCCAAAAACATTCAGTACTTC
CASKEGPKNIQYF
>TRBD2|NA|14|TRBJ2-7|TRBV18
TGTGCCAGCTCACCCATAGCGGGAGACTACGAGCAGTACTTC
CASSPIAGDYEQYF
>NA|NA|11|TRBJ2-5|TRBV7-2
TGTGCCCGCAGCTCCCACGAGACCCAGTACTTC
CARSSHETQYF
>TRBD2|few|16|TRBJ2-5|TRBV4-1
TGCGCCAGCAGCCAAGACCTAGCGGGGAGAGCAGAGACCCAGTACTTC
CASSQDLAGRAETQYF
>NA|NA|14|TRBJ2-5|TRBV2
TGTGCCAGCAACTTACACAGGGTCCAAGAGACCCAGTACTTC
CASNLHRVQETQYF
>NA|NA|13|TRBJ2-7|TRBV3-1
TGTGCCAGCAGCCACATGGGCTCCTACGAGCAGTACTTC
CASSHMGSYEQYF
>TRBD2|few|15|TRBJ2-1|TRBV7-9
TGTGCCAGCAGCTTATTCGCGGCGGGAGCGCGTGAGCAGTTCTTC
CASSLFAAGAREQFF
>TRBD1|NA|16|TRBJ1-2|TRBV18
TGTGCCAGCTCAGGTTACGGGACAGCTTCTAACTATGGCTACACCTTC
CASSGYGTASNYGYTF
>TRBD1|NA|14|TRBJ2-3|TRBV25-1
TGTGCCAGTTATCCGGGACAGGGCACAGATACGCAGTATTTT
CASYPGQGTDTQYF
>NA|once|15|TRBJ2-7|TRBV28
TGTGCCAGCAGTACCAGGGATAATTTCAACTACGAGCAGTACTTC
CASSTRDNFNYEQYF
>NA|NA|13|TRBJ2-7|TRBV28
TGTGCCAGCCAAAGGGGTCTGGCGTACGAGCAGTACTTC
CASQRGLAYEQYF
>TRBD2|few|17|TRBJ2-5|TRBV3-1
TGTGCCAGCAGCCAACGGACTAGCGGGAGTGGGCAAGAGACCCAGTACTTC
CASSQRTSGSGQETQYF
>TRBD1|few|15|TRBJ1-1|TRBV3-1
TGTGCCAGCAGCCGACCGGGACAGGGCATCACTGAAGCTTTCTTT
CASSRPGQGITEAFF
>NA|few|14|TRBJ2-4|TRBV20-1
TGCAGTGCTAGAGGGGCGATGGACAAAAACATTCAGTACTTC
CSARGAMDKNIQYF
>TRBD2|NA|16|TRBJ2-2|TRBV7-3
TGTGCCAGCAGCTTAAGACTAGCGCCGAACACCGGGGAGCTGTTTTTT
CASSLRLAPNTGELFF
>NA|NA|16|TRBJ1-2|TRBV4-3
TGCGCCAGCAGCCAAGATCTCAGGGCGACTAACTATGGCTACACCTTC
CASSQDLRATNYGYTF
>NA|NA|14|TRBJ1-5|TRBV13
TGTGCCAGCAGCCTCTCGGGGGCCGTCGGGGCCCAGCATTTT
CASSLSGAVGAQHF
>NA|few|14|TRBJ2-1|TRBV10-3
TGTGCCATCAGCACAGGGGGGGTGGGTAATGAGCAGTTCTTC
CAISTGGVGNEQFF
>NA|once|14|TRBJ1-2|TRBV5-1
TGCGCCAGCAGCTTGGCGATCAGGGCAAGTGGCTACACCTTC
CASSLAIRASGYTF
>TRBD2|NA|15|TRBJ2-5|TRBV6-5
TGTGCCAGCAGTTACGCCGGACTAGCTGGGGAGACCCAGTACTTC
CASSYAGLAGETQYF
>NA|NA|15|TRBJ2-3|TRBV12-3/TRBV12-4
TGTGCCAGCAGTTTACGGGATTGGGGCACAGATACGCAGTATTTT
CASSLRDWGTDTQYF
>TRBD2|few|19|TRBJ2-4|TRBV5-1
TGCGCCAGCAGCCCGGGACTAGCGGGAGGCCCCGGAGCCAAAAACATTCAGTACTTC
CASSPGLAGGPGAKNIQYF
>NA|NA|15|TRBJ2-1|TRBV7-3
TGTGCCAGCAGGTCTTTTCGGGACTCCTACAATGAGCAGTTCTTC
CASRSFRDSYNEQFF
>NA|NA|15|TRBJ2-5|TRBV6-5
TGTGCCAGCAGTTCCACTGGGACCGCTAAACTGACCCAGTACTTC
CASSSTGTAKLTQYF
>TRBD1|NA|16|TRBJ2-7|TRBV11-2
TGTGCCAGCAGCCTCAATTTCGGGACAGGGGTCTACGAGCAGTACTTC
CASSLNFGTGVYEQYF
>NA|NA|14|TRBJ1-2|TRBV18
TGTGCCAGCTCACCAACGGCATCTAACTATGGCTACACCTTC
CASSPTASNYGYTF
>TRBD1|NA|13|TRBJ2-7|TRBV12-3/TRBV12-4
TGTGCCAGCAGACTAACAGGGGCCTACGAGCAGTACTTC
CASRLTGAYEQYF
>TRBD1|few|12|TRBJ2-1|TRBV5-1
TGCGCCAGCAGCATGGACAGGGATGAGCAGTTCTTC
CASSMDRDEQFF
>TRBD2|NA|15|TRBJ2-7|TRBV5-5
TGTGCCAGCAGCTTGGGGACCGGGAGGGCCTACGAGCAGTACTTC
CASSLGTGRAYEQYF
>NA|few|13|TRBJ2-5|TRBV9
TGTGCCAGCAGCGCGACGGGCTCGGGGGAGCAGTACTTC
CASSATGSGEQYF
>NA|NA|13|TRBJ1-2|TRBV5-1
TGCGCCAGCAGCTTGGCGTCACAATTTGGCTACACCTTC
CASSLASQFGYTF
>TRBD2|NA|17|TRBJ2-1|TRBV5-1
TGCGCCAGCAGCCTTCGCGGGGGGGCCGCACTAGGCGGTGAGCAGTTCTTC
CASSLRGGAALGGEQFF
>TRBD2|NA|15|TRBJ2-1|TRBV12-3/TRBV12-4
TGTGCCAGCAGTGGGCCTAGCGGGCCCTACAATGAGCAGTTCTTC
CASSGPSGPYNEQFF
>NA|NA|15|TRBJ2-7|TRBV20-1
TGCAGTGCGCAAGGGATAGACCTTCGTGTTTACGAGCAGTACTTC
CSAQGIDLRVYEQYF
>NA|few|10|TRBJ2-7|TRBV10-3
TGTGCCATCAGGGGGAGTGAGCAGTACTTC
CAIRGSEQYF
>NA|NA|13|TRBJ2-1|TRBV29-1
TGCAGCGTTGATGGCCCCTCGTACAATGAGCAGTTCTTC
CSVDGPSYNEQFF
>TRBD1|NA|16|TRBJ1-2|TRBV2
TGTGCCACAGAGAGAAAACAGGGGGTCTTTAACTATGGCTACACCTTC
CATERKQGVFNYGYTF
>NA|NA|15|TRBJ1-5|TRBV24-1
TGTGCCACCAGTGTCGGCCTCGGGGCCCACCGGCCCCAGCATTTT
CATSVGLGAHRPQHF
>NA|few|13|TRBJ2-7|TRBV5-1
TGCGCCAGCAGCTGTGGCATCTCCTACGAGCAGTACTTC
CASSCGISYEQYF
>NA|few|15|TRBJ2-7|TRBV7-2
TGTGCCAGCAGCCGAACGGGGACAATTGAATACGAGCAGTACTTC
CASSRTGTIEYEQYF
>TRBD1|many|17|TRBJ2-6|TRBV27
TGTGCCAGCAGTTTACCGGGACAGGCTCCTGGGGCCAACGTCCTGACTTTC
CASSLPGQAPGANVLTF
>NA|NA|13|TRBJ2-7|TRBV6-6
TGTGCCAGCGCCGGGGCGGGATCAGGCGAGCAGTACTTC
CASAGAGSGEQYF
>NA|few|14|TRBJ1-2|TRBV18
TGTGCCAGCTCACCTCGAGCAGCTAACTATGGCTACACCTTC
CASSPRAANYGYTF
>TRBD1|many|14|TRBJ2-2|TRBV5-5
TGTGCCAGCAGCTTGGAACAGGGGCCCGGGGAGCTGTTTTTT
CASSLEQGPGELFF
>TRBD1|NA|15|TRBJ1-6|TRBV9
TGTGCCAGCGCCGACAGGGGGGACCTAAATTCACCCCTCCACTTT
CASADRGDLNSPLHF
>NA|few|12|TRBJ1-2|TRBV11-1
TGTGCCAGCAGCTGGGGTGGGGCTGGCTACACCTTC
CASSWGGAGYTF